Below, 29 T cell receptor beta chains from the same sample are listed, as sequenced in a study of cytomegalovirus exposure and HLA in healthy donors. Assay used: immunoSEQ multiplex PCR; TCRdb lists only in-frame clones, some missing. This sample yields tens of thousands of clones, of which more than 95% are seen a single time; around 2.2% belongs to the top ten. Material: PBMCs. The receptors were gathered from a man between 18 and 35 years old in good health and CMV-seronegative.

The V and J genes are TRBV27 and TRBJ2-2, with 9 bases aligning to TRBD1. With 2 bases clipped from V and 7 bases from J, the junction kept 11 bases outside the gene matches. Germline CDR1 and CDR2: MNHEY and SMNVEV (reference sequence). This CDR3 has 17 residues. Here the CDR3 DNA reads TGTGCCAGCAGTTTACCGTCGGGGACAGGGCTGGACGGGGAGCTGTTTTTT. It yields the protein CASSLPSGTGLDGELFF.

As DNA, the CDR3 is TGTGCCAGCAGCGCTGACGGAGCAACTAATGAAAAACTGTTTTTT. Translation: CASSADGATNEKLFF. V is TRBV28 and J is TRBJ1-4, with D uncertain. V lost 6 bases and J lost 0, with 11 bases in between. Per the germline V gene, CDR1 is MDHEN and CDR2 is SYDVKM. The CDR3 consists of 15 residues.

The V and J genes are TRBV7-6 and TRBJ1-1; D is possibly TRBD1 (5 bases). This CDR3 is built from 14 residues. V lost 5 bases and J 6 bases, leaving 16 bases between the germline ends. From germline, CDR1 is SGHVS and CDR2 FNYEAQ. The CDR3 bases are TGTGCCAGCAGCCTAGGGGCGGGGGTCTCTGAAGCTTTCTTT. Its protein product is CASSLGAGVSEAFF.

The J gene is TRBJ2-1, the V gene TRBV11-3; the D gene is possibly TRBD2 (5 bases). This CDR3 has 12 residues. V was shortened by 4 bases and J by 7 bases, with 8 bases between the two germline ends. Germline V CDR1 and CDR2: SGHNT, YENEEA. The CDR3 region has the DNA TGTGCCAGCAGCTCCCCGGGGAATGAGCAGTTCTTC. It is translated as CASSSPGNEQFF.

This rearrangement joins TRBV6-1 to TRBJ2-5; TRBD2 matches 12 bases. The CDR3 sequence is 15 residues long. Germline values: CDR1 MNHNS, CDR2 SASEGT. The trim removed 8 bases at V and 2 bases at J, leaving 6 bases unmatched. The CDR3 loop is CASRLAGVAQETQYF. The DNA for the CDR3 is TGTGCCAGCCGACTAGCGGGAGTCGCACAAGAGACCCAGTACTTC.

The rearrangement joins TRBV29-1 to TRBJ2-7, with a tentative D call TRBD1 (5 bases). Germline CDR1 SQVTM, CDR2 ANQGSEA. V shed 3 bases and J shed 2 bases, with 11 bases lying between them. The CDR3 length is 13 residues. For the CDR3, the DNA is TGCAGCGTTGATTTCACAGGTGCCTACGAGCAGTACTTC. It encodes CSVDFTGAYEQYF.

The chain combines TRBV27 with TRBJ1-1, with TRBD1 matching over 7 bases. The germline V gene has CDR1 MNHEY and CDR2 SMNVEV (reference sequence). J was trimmed by 5 bases and V by 8 bases; bases with no gene match: 11. The CDR3 is made up of 14 amino acids. CDR3 protein: CASPKEGGATEAFF. DNA of the CDR3: TGTGCCAGCCCTAAGGAAGGGGGCGCGACTGAAGCTTTCTTT.

The chain couples TRBV18 to TRBJ1-5, with D tentatively TRBD1 (5 bases). Trimming took 3 bases from V and 7 from J, leaving 13 bases between them. The CDR3 runs 14 residues. Germline CDR1 is KGHSH and CDR2 is LQKENI. The CDR3, as DNA: TGTGCCAGCTCACCTAGCGGGGGAGGGCAGCCCCAGCATTTT. Translating it yields CASSPSGGGQPQHF.

Comment on this clone: The sample has other DNA sequences that encode this CDR3 too. This chain links TRBV28 with TRBJ2-7, with D unresolved. The CDR3 spans 11 residues. Germline lookup yields CDR1 MDHEN and CDR2 SYDVKM. V was trimmed by 6 bases and J by 4 bases, leaving 7 bases between them. The CDR3 sequence is CASSPGYEQYF. CDR3 DNA: TGTGCCAGCAGCCCCGGGTACGAGCAGTACTTC.

The V gene is TRBV6-5, the J gene TRBJ2-7; 7 nucleotides align to TRBD2. The V segment lost 7 bases and the J segment 0 bases; nucleotides outside the gene matches: 3. The germline gives CDR1 MNHEY, CDR2 SVGAGI. The CDR3 is made up of 13 amino acids. Here the CDR3 reads CASTSGSSYEQYF. DNA of the CDR3: TGTGCCAGCACTAGCGGAAGCTCCTACGAGCAGTACTTC.

The rearrangement links TRBV6-1 to TRBJ1-1, with D possibly matching TRBD1 (5 bases). CDR1 MNHNS and CDR2 SASEGT come from the germline V gene. V lost 7 bases and J lost 10, with 16 bases in between. The CDR3 totals 12 residues. The chain's CDR3 is CASTSGRGRAFF. CDR3 in DNA: TGTGCCAGCACCTCGGGACGGGGGAGAGCTTTCTTT.

The chain joins TRBV2 to TRBJ2-2; TRBD1 matches 9 bases. The ends lost 6 bases at V and 0 bases at J; junction bases unmatched: 5. There are 16 residues in the CDR3. Germline values: CDR1 SNHLY, CDR2 FYNNEI. CDR3 protein: CASRQGAYANTGELFF. CDR3 DNA: TGTGCCAGCAGACAGGGGGCATACGCGAACACCGGGGAGCTGTTTTTT.

The rearrangement links TRBV27 to TRBJ2-7; the match to TRBD2 covers 7 bases. After removal of 3 bases from V and 7 bases from J, the junction contained 9 bases not matched to a gene. CDR3 size: 14 residues. CDR1 and CDR2 (germline): MNHEY, SMNVEV (reference sequence). CDR3 residues: CASSFAAGVREQYF. CDR3 bases: TGTGCCAGCAGTTTTGCTGCGGGAGTAAGGGAGCAGTACTTC.

The chain recombines TRBV7-6 with TRBJ2-1; D perhaps matches TRBD2 (10 bases). From germline, CDR1 is SGHVS and CDR2 FNYEAQ. The CDR3 extends over 19 amino acids. Trimming stripped 7 bases from V and 7 bases from J, with 32 bases between. In nucleotides, the CDR3 is TGTGCCAGCACCCCCTGGGCGGGACAGGGTCTAGCGGGAGAGAATGAGCAGTTCTTC. Amino acid sequence: CASTPWAGQGLAGENEQFF.

The chain links TRBV19 to TRBJ2-7; 10 bases are a match to TRBD2. The length of the CDR3 is 14 residues. Losses at the gene ends were 5 bases for V and 0 bases for J; bases not matched to a gene: 1. Per the germline V gene, CDR1 is LNHDA and CDR2 is SQIVND (reference sequence). CDR3 DNA sequence: TGTGCCAGTAGTGCTAGCGGGAGCTCCTACGAGCAGTACTTC. Its protein is CASSASGSSYEQYF.

V is TRBV11-3 and J is TRBJ1-3, with 7 positions matching TRBD1. Trimming removed 5 bases from V and 7 bases from J; junction bases left unmatched: 5. The CDR3 extends over 13 amino acids. Germline V lookup: CDR1 SGHNT, CDR2 YENEEA. CDR3 in amino acids: CASSPQGRNTIYF. CDR3 DNA: TGTGCCAGCAGCCCACAGGGGCGGAACACCATATATTTT.

The chain joins TRBV6-1 to TRBJ1-1; TRBD1 matches at 8 bases. Germline loops: CDR1 MNHNS, CDR2 SASEGT. Trimming cost V 6 bases and J 1 base; bases outside gene matches: 1. The CDR3 length is 13 residues. CDR3 in DNA: TGTGCCAGCAGGACAGGGGCGAACACTGAAGCTTTCTTT. This sequence encodes CASRTGANTEAFF.

Points on this clone: Mismatch with germline at one junction end may stem from a read error. The rearrangement joins TRBV5-3 to TRBJ1-5, with 8 bases matching TRBD1. TRBV5-3 qualifies as an ORF whose function is uncertain. This CDR3 comprises 14 residues. This CDR3 reads CASSLYRGNQPQHF. CDR3 DNA sequence: TGTGCCAGCAGCTTATACAGGGGGAACCAGCCCCAGCATTTT.

The chain couples TRBV27 to TRBJ1-2; the match to TRBD1 covers 10 bases. This CDR3 spans 13 amino acids. V dropped 6 bases and J dropped 3; count of bases not matched to a gene: 1. Germline loops: CDR1 MNHEY, CDR2 SMNVEV (reference sequence). CDR3 coding DNA: TGTGCCAGCAGGACAGGGGGCGACTATGGCTACACCTTC. Its protein is CASRTGGDYGYTF.

The V call is TRBV7-9, the J call TRBJ1-6, with D maybe TRBD1 (5 bases). V lost 8 bases and J lost 0, with 8 bases in between. Per the germline V gene, CDR1 is SEHNR and CDR2 is FQNEAQ (reference sequence). This CDR3 is built from 14 residues. For the CDR3, the DNA is TGTGCCAGCGGGGGAGGCTCCTATAATTCACCCCTCCACTTT. It specifies CASGGGSYNSPLHF. Using reference TRBV7-9 and TRBJ1-6 for the parts outside the CDR3, the full variable domain is DTGVSQNPRHKITKRGQNVTFRCDPISEHNRLYWYRQTLGQGPEFLTYFQNEAQLEKSRLLSDRFSAERPKGSFSTLEIQRTEQGDSAMYLCASGGGSYNSPLHFGNGTRLTVT.

The chain couples TRBV7-9 to TRBJ1-2; D uncertain. The germline CDR1 and CDR2 sequences are SEHNR and FQNEAQ (reference sequence). The ends were cut back, 0 bases at V and 2 bases at J, with 7 bases in the middle. CDR3 size: 14 residues. The CDR3, as DNA: TGTGCCAGCAGCTTAGCCGGAGGAAACTATGGCTACACCTTC. Translation gives CASSLAGGNYGYTF.

This clone appeared a single time. The chain couples TRBV6-5 to TRBJ2-5; D possibly corresponds to TRBD1 (6 bases). Per the germline V gene, CDR1 is MNHEY and CDR2 is SVGAGI. Trimming pared 6 bases from V and 2 bases from J, leaving 13 bases between. The CDR3 length is 14 residues. This CDR3 reads CASSNPGQQETQYF. The CDR3 nucleotides read TGTGCCAGCAGCAACCCTGGACAGCAAGAGACCCAGTACTTC.

This clone was counted a single time. The chain couples TRBV6-5 to TRBJ2-3, with TRBD2 matching 7 bases. The CDR3 consists of 16 residues. Germline CDR1 and CDR2: MNHEY and SVGAGI. The J segment lost 0 bases and the V segment lost 1 base, leaving 4 bases of the junction unmatched. DNA of the CDR3: TGTGCCAGCAGTTACTTCTCGGGAGGAAGCACAGATACGCAGTATTTT. It translates to CASSYFSGGSTDTQYF.

This chain connects TRBV19 to TRBJ2-7; tentatively, D is TRBD2 (6 bases). CDR1 LNHDA and CDR2 SQIVND come from the germline V gene (reference sequence). Trimming stripped 5 bases from V and 6 bases from J, with 11 bases between. The CDR3 spans 12 residues. The CDR3 nucleotides are TGTGCCAGTAGTCCACAGGAGGGCGAGCAGTACTTC. As protein: CASSPQEGEQYF.

The rearrangement uses TRBV5-5 and TRBJ1-4; 9 nucleotides align to TRBD1. Trimming removed 2 bases from V and 7 bases from J; junction bases left unmatched: 6. The germline V gene has CDR1 SGHKS and CDR2 YYEKEE (reference sequence). This CDR3 contains 15 residues. This CDR3 is CASSFTGGEGEKLFF. In DNA form, the CDR3 reads TGTGCCAGCAGCTTTACAGGGGGCGAAGGTGAAAAACTGTTTTTT.

A word on this clone: At the DNA level, this CDR3 is encoded by other sequences in the same sample as well. This chain links TRBV19 with TRBJ1-3, with D unclear. The CDR3 covers 14 residues. V lost 3 bases and J lost 0, with 6 bases in between. The germline gives CDR1 LNHDA, CDR2 SQIVND (reference sequence). For the CDR3, the DNA is TGTGCCAGTAGTATCCCGAGCTCTGGAAACACCATATATTTT. Translating gives CASSIPSSGNTIYF. The variable domain in full, with the rest retrieved from reference TRBV19 and TRBJ1-3, is DGGITQSPKYLFRKEGQNVTLSCEQNLNHDAMYWYRQDPGQGLRLIYYSQIVNDFQKGDIAEGYSVSREKKESFPLTVTSAQKNPTAFYLCASSIPSSGNTIYFGEGSWLTVV.

The gene calls are TRBV5-6 and TRBJ1-6; D might be TRBD1 (5 bases). Germline loops: CDR1 SGHDT, CDR2 YYEEEE. Trimming pared 2 bases from V and 9 bases from J, leaving 15 bases between. The CDR3 runs 15 residues. The CDR3 sequence: CASSFFTRVPSPLHF. The CDR3 DNA is TGTGCCAGCAGCTTTTTTACCAGGGTCCCTTCACCCCTCCACTTT. Supplemented by reference TRBV5-6 and TRBJ1-6, the full variable domain reads DAGVTQSPTHLIKTRGQQVTLRCSPKSGHDTVSWYQQALGQGPQFIFQYYEEEERQRGNFPDRFSGHQFPNYSSELNVNALLLGDSALYLCASSFFTRVPSPLHFGNGTRLTVT.

The V call is TRBV4-1, the J call TRBJ1-2; 8 nucleotides match TRBD1. Germline V CDR1 and CDR2: MGHRA, YSYEKL. Unmatched junction bases numbered 4, after V lost 2 bases and J lost 5 bases. The CDR3 loop spans 14 amino acids. This CDR3 is CASSQTGGWYGYTF. The CDR3 coding sequence is TGCGCCAGCAGCCAAACAGGGGGTTGGTATGGCTACACCTTC.

V is TRBV5-1 and J is TRBJ2-5; the D gene is possibly TRBD1 (5 bases). This CDR3 is built from 13 residues. V was pared by 4 bases and J by 1 base, with 8 bases between. Germline V lookup: CDR1 SGHRS, CDR2 YFSETQ. CDR3 DNA sequence: TGCGCCAGCAGCCATGACAGCCAAGAGACCCAGTACTTC. Its translation is CASSHDSQETQYF.